This TCR beta chain was obtained from a study of blood T cells in healthy people across ages. Next came a second PCR, run for about 7 to 12 cycles, which used a sample-barcoded 5' primer along with a J-beta primer mix. One entry per CDR3 protein, called by TCRdb with MiXCR from the 5' RACE reads. This sample has under 850,000 distinct CDR3 sequences; about 36% occur once, and the top ten carry over 10%. V gave up 0 bases and J gave up 0 bases, with 9 bases separating them. The CDR3 contains 14 residues. Looked up from germline, CDR1 is DFQATT and CDR2 is SNEGSKA (reference sequence). General study results and limits: Observed TCR beta diversity per million T cells went down as age went up. This fall followed a roughly linear course with age.

As concerns this clonotype: Its antigen is unknown.

The origin of this receptor is a man in his late teens or twenties in good health. The source material was blood. The rearrangement uses TRBV20-1 and TRBJ2-7, with D perhaps TRBD2 (5 bases). The CDR3 DNA reads as TGCAGTGCTAGAGATAGCGCCGTCTCCTACGAGCAGTACTTC. Protein product: CSARDSAVSYEQYF.